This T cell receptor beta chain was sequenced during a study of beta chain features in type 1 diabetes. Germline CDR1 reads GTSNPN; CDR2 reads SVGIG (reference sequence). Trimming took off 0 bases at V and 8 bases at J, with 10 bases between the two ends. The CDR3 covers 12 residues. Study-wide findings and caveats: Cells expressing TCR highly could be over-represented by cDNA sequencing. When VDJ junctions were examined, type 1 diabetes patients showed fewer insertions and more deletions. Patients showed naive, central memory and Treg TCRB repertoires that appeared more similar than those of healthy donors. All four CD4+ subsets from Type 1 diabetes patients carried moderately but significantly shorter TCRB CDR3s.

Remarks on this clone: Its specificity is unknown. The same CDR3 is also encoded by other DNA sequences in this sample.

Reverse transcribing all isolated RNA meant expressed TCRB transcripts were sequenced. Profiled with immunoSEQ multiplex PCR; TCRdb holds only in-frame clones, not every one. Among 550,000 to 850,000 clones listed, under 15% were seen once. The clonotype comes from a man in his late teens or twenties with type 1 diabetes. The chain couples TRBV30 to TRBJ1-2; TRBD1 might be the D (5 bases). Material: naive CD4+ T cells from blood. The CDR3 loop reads CAWSVQGEGYTF. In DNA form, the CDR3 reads TGTGCCTGGAGTGTGCAGGGCGAGGGCTACACCTTC.